This is a list of T cell receptor beta chains from one sample in a study of response to subunit inactivated influenza vaccine. Each CDR3 protein is one row after TCRdb ran MiXCR on the RT-PCR reads. The sample consists of 170,000 or so distinct CDR3 sequences, around 10% of them appearing once. The sequences come from CD8+ T cells sorted from PBMCs, collected less than 30 months after vaccination. These receptors were obtained from a man in his fifties or sixties who received an inactivated influenza vaccine. The CDR3 runs from the conserved cysteine through the conserved F or W. Each record gives: J gene, D gene, clone size, V gene, CDR3 protein, CDR3 DNA. The D gene is left open where the match is weak. Clone size is not always given. Where it is, it says once, few, many or a class for expanded clones.

j_gene: TRBJ2-2; d_gene: NA; abundance: NA; v_gene: TRBV19; CDR3aa: CASSIVEMNTGELFF; CDR3nt: TGTGCCAGTAGTATCGTTGAAATGAACACCGGGGAGCTGTTTTTT
j_gene: TRBJ2-3; d_gene: NA; abundance: few; v_gene: TRBV15; CDR3aa: CATSRDNEAGLEGDTQYF; CDR3nt: TGTGCCACCAGCAGAGATAATGAGGCGGGTCTAGAAGGGGATACGCAGTATTTT
j_gene: TRBJ2-3; d_gene: NA; abundance: few; v_gene: TRBV20-1; CDR3aa: CSARGDTQYF; CDR3nt: TGCAGTGCTAGAGGAGATACGCAGTATTTT
j_gene: TRBJ2-1; d_gene: NA; abundance: few; v_gene: TRBV20-1; CDR3aa: CSASVGNEQFF; CDR3nt: TGCAGTGCTAGTGTGGGGAATGAGCAGTTCTTC
j_gene: TRBJ1-2; d_gene: TRBD1; abundance: NA; v_gene: TRBV10-3; CDR3aa: CAIRGQGGGYTF; CDR3nt: TGTGCCATCAGGGGACAGGGCGGTGGCTACACCTTC
j_gene: TRBJ2-1; d_gene: TRBD2; abundance: many; v_gene: TRBV18; CDR3aa: CASSHLPGLADDLSYNEQFF; CDR3nt: TGTGCCAGCTCACACCTTCCGGGACTAGCAGACGACCTCTCCTACAATGAGCAGTTCTTC
j_gene: TRBJ2-7; d_gene: TRBD1; abundance: NA; v_gene: TRBV30; CDR3aa: CACDRGRPDEQYF; CDR3nt: TGTGCCTGCGACAGGGGTCGTCCTGACGAGCAGTACTTC
j_gene: TRBJ1-6; d_gene: NA; abundance: NA; v_gene: TRBV28; CDR3aa: CASSFVIGIGISPLHF; CDR3nt: TGTGCCAGCAGTTTTGTGATTGGGATAGGGATTTCACCCCTCCACTTT
j_gene: TRBJ2-7; d_gene: TRBD2; abundance: few; v_gene: TRBV4-3; CDR3aa: CASSQGGGRPYEQYF; CDR3nt: TGCGCCAGCAGCCAAGGCGGGGGGAGGCCCTACGAGCAGTACTTC
j_gene: TRBJ2-1; d_gene: TRBD2; abundance: few; v_gene: TRBV15; CDR3aa: CATSKRTSPVNEQFF; CDR3nt: TGTGCCACCAGCAAGAGGACTAGTCCTGTTAATGAGCAGTTCTTC
j_gene: TRBJ1-2; d_gene: NA; abundance: NA; v_gene: TRBV20-1; CDR3aa: CSAPGSLNHGYTF; CDR3nt: TGCAGTGCTCCCGGGTCCTTAAACCATGGCTACACCTTC
j_gene: TRBJ2-5; d_gene: NA; abundance: many; v_gene: TRBV18; CDR3aa: CASSPPDSIRSETQYF; CDR3nt: TGTGCCAGCTCACCACCGGACTCTATACGGTCCGAGACCCAGTACTTC
j_gene: TRBJ2-2; d_gene: NA; abundance: NA; v_gene: TRBV25-1; CDR3aa: CATSPTANTGELFF; CDR3nt: TGTGCCACCTCCCCGACAGCGAACACCGGGGAGCTGTTTTTT
j_gene: TRBJ2-2; d_gene: NA; abundance: many; v_gene: TRBV6-5; CDR3aa: CASSYSTGAGELFF; CDR3nt: TGTGCCAGCAGTTACTCGACAGGTGCCGGGGAGCTGTTTTTT
j_gene: TRBJ2-1; d_gene: NA; abundance: NA; v_gene: TRBV20-1; CDR3aa: CSARPVGYNEQFF; CDR3nt: TGCAGTGCTCGCCCTGTCGGCTACAATGAGCAGTTCTTC
j_gene: TRBJ2-3; d_gene: TRBD2; abundance: few; v_gene: TRBV20-1; CDR3aa: CSAGLAGGNLWDTQYF; CDR3nt: TGCAGTGCGGGACTAGCGGGAGGGAATCTTTGGGATACGCAGTATTTT
j_gene: TRBJ2-2; d_gene: NA; abundance: few; v_gene: TRBV12-3/TRBV12-4; CDR3aa: CASRNREGVTGELFF; CDR3nt: TGTGCCAGCAGGAACAGGGAGGGAGTCACCGGGGAGCTGTTTTTT
j_gene: TRBJ2-3; d_gene: NA; abundance: NA; v_gene: TRBV12-3/TRBV12-4; CDR3aa: CASSQPSAPPHTDTQYF; CDR3nt: TGTGCCAGCAGTCAACCCTCCGCCCCCCCCCACACAGATACGCAGTATTTT
j_gene: TRBJ2-5; d_gene: NA; abundance: few; v_gene: TRBV11-1; CDR3aa: CASSSRATTYEGDYQETQYF; CDR3nt: TGTGCCAGCAGCTCCCGTGCAACAACCTACGAGGGGGACTACCAAGAGACCCAGTACTTC
j_gene: TRBJ2-3; d_gene: TRBD2; abundance: NA; v_gene: TRBV6-5; CDR3aa: CASSYNQAGGTDTQYF; CDR3nt: TGTGCCAGCAGTTACAACCAAGCGGGAGGCACAGATACGCAGTATTTT
j_gene: TRBJ2-7; d_gene: NA; abundance: NA; v_gene: TRBV25-1; CDR3aa: CASSNGGSYEQYF; CDR3nt: TGTGCCAGCAGTAACGGGGGATCCTACGAGCAGTACTTC
j_gene: TRBJ2-5; d_gene: NA; abundance: NA; v_gene: TRBV4-3; CDR3aa: CASSQAGAEETQYF; CDR3nt: TGCGCCAGCAGCCAAGCAGGGGCCGAAGAGACCCAGTACTTC
j_gene: TRBJ1-1; d_gene: TRBD1; abundance: few; v_gene: TRBV15; CDR3aa: CATSREGTGTTEAFF; CDR3nt: TGTGCCACCAGCAGAGAAGGGACAGGGACTACTGAAGCTTTCTTT
j_gene: TRBJ2-7; d_gene: NA; abundance: NA; v_gene: TRBV12-3/TRBV12-4; CDR3aa: CASSLERGEQYF; CDR3nt: TGTGCCAGCAGTTTAGAACGGGGAGAGCAGTACTTC
j_gene: TRBJ2-5; d_gene: NA; abundance: few; v_gene: TRBV6-2/TRBV6-3; CDR3aa: CASSYPEQGSLGQYF; CDR3nt: TGTGCCAGCAGTTACCCGGAACAGGGCTCCCTGGGCCAGTACTTC
j_gene: TRBJ2-5; d_gene: NA; abundance: NA; v_gene: TRBV7-8; CDR3aa: CASSFAHSVYETQYF; CDR3nt: TGTGCCAGCAGCTTTGCCCACTCAGTTTATGAGACCCAGTACTTC
j_gene: TRBJ2-7; d_gene: TRBD1; abundance: NA; v_gene: TRBV20-1; CDR3aa: CSAEGQGSSYEQYF; CDR3nt: TGCAGTGCGGAGGGACAGGGGAGCTCCTACGAGCAGTACTTC
j_gene: TRBJ2-5; d_gene: TRBD2; abundance: many; v_gene: TRBV29-1; CDR3aa: CSVEDPLRGGLQETQYF; CDR3nt: TGCAGCGTTGAAGATCCCCTACGGGGGGGGTTACAAGAGACCCAGTACTTC
j_gene: TRBJ2-1; d_gene: TRBD2; abundance: NA; v_gene: TRBV11-2; CDR3aa: CASSDGLAGFHEQFF; CDR3nt: TGTGCCAGCAGCGACGGACTAGCGGGGTTCCATGAGCAGTTCTTC
j_gene: TRBJ2-7; d_gene: NA; abundance: NA; v_gene: TRBV7-7; CDR3aa: CASSQAAGPYEQYF; CDR3nt: TGTGCCAGCAGCCAGGCCGCGGGGCCCTACGAGCAGTACTTC
j_gene: TRBJ2-2; d_gene: NA; abundance: NA; v_gene: TRBV3-1; CDR3aa: CASGTWNTGELFF; CDR3nt: TGTGCCAGCGGGACTTGGAACACCGGGGAGCTGTTTTTT
j_gene: TRBJ1-2; d_gene: NA; abundance: many; v_gene: TRBV14; CDR3aa: CASSLSAGDGYTF; CDR3nt: TGTGCCAGCAGCCTCTCGGCCGGGGACGGCTACACCTTC
j_gene: TRBJ1-2; d_gene: TRBD1; abundance: NA; v_gene: TRBV6-5; CDR3aa: CASSSFPDRGRLDYGYTF; CDR3nt: TGTGCCAGCAGTTCCTTCCCGGACAGGGGGCGATTGGACTATGGCTACACCTTC
j_gene: TRBJ2-7; d_gene: TRBD1; abundance: NA; v_gene: TRBV5-1; CDR3aa: CAYPPPGTGAAEQYF; CDR3nt: TGCGCTTACCCTCCCCCGGGGACAGGGGCCGCCGAGCAGTACTTC
j_gene: TRBJ2-7; d_gene: NA; abundance: few; v_gene: TRBV2; CDR3aa: CASMTQAYEQYF; CDR3nt: TGTGCCAGCATGACTCAGGCCTACGAGCAGTACTTC
j_gene: TRBJ2-1; d_gene: TRBD2; abundance: NA; v_gene: TRBV6-5; CDR3aa: CASSYRGEYNEQFF; CDR3nt: TGTGCCAGCAGTTACCGGGGGGAGTACAATGAGCAGTTCTTC
j_gene: TRBJ1-2; d_gene: NA; abundance: few; v_gene: TRBV27; CDR3aa: CASSLSIGGLLNYGYTF; CDR3nt: TGTGCCAGCAGTTTATCCATTGGGGGGCTCCTTAACTATGGCTACACCTTC
j_gene: TRBJ2-1; d_gene: NA; abundance: NA; v_gene: TRBV6-5; CDR3aa: CASSYSGPGHNEQFF; CDR3nt: TGTGCCAGCAGTTACTCAGGGCCAGGGCACAATGAGCAGTTCTTC
j_gene: TRBJ2-3; d_gene: NA; abundance: many; v_gene: TRBV7-9; CDR3aa: CASSPDRAIGEADTQYF; CDR3nt: TGTGCCAGCAGCCCGGACCGTGCAATAGGGGAGGCAGATACGCAGTATTTT
j_gene: TRBJ2-1; d_gene: TRBD2; abundance: NA; v_gene: TRBV5-1; CDR3aa: CASSLGTGPAGGYNEQFF; CDR3nt: TGCGCCAGCAGCTTGGGTACGGGGCCAGCGGGAGGTTACAATGAGCAGTTCTTC
j_gene: TRBJ2-2; d_gene: NA; abundance: NA; v_gene: TRBV29-1; CDR3aa: CSARSNTGELFF; CDR3nt: TGCAGCGCTCGTTCGAACACCGGGGAGCTGTTTTTT
j_gene: TRBJ2-7; d_gene: TRBD2; abundance: many; v_gene: TRBV5-1; CDR3aa: CASSEGLAGLYEQYF; CDR3nt: TGCGCCAGCAGCGAGGGACTAGCGGGCCTCTACGAGCAGTACTTC
j_gene: TRBJ2-7; d_gene: NA; abundance: few; v_gene: TRBV6-2/TRBV6-3; CDR3aa: CASIAETYEQYF; CDR3nt: TGTGCCAGCATCGCCGAAACCTACGAGCAGTACTTC
j_gene: TRBJ2-1; d_gene: NA; abundance: NA; v_gene: TRBV19; CDR3aa: CASSNLIHNEQFF; CDR3nt: TGTGCCAGTAGTAACCTGATTCACAATGAGCAGTTCTTC
j_gene: TRBJ2-1; d_gene: NA; abundance: NA; v_gene: TRBV28; CDR3aa: CASSRPLTSPRYEQFF; CDR3nt: TGTGCCAGCAGTCGACCCCTAACTAGCCCCAGGTATGAGCAGTTCTTC
j_gene: TRBJ1-5; d_gene: NA; abundance: few; v_gene: TRBV6-5; CDR3aa: CASSYNPAGQPQHF; CDR3nt: TGTGCCAGCAGTTACAACCCGGCAGGTCAGCCCCAGCATTTT
j_gene: TRBJ2-1; d_gene: NA; abundance: few; v_gene: TRBV4-1; CDR3aa: CASSPFGGVNEQFF; CDR3nt: TGCGCCAGCAGCCCATTTGGCGGGGTCAATGAGCAGTTCTTC
j_gene: TRBJ2-2; d_gene: NA; abundance: NA; v_gene: TRBV4-1; CDR3aa: CASSQVQGDTGELFF; CDR3nt: TGCGCCAGCAGCCAAGTTCAAGGGGACACCGGGGAGCTGTTTTTT
j_gene: TRBJ1-5; d_gene: TRBD1; abundance: NA; v_gene: TRBV6-1; CDR3aa: CASSPDRGINQPQHF; CDR3nt: TGTGCCAGCAGTCCGGACAGGGGGATCAATCAGCCCCAGCATTTT
j_gene: TRBJ2-1; d_gene: TRBD2; abundance: NA; v_gene: TRBV25-1; CDR3aa: CASVAGVEQFF; CDR3nt: TGTGCCAGCGTAGCGGGAGTTGAGCAGTTCTTC
j_gene: TRBJ2-5; d_gene: TRBD2; abundance: NA; v_gene: TRBV12-3/TRBV12-4; CDR3aa: CASMRLAGVQETQYF; CDR3nt: TGTGCCAGCATGAGGTTAGCGGGAGTCCAAGAGACCCAGTACTTC
j_gene: TRBJ2-7; d_gene: TRBD1; abundance: few; v_gene: TRBV28; CDR3aa: CASSSRDRVDEQYF; CDR3nt: TGTGCCAGCAGTAGCCGGGACAGGGTTGACGAGCAGTACTTC
j_gene: TRBJ2-3; d_gene: NA; abundance: NA; v_gene: TRBV11-2; CDR3aa: CASSPVAAADTQYF; CDR3nt: TGTGCCAGCAGCCCCGTGGCGGCAGCGGATACGCAGTATTTT
j_gene: TRBJ2-7; d_gene: NA; abundance: NA; v_gene: TRBV5-1; CDR3aa: CASSLGSYSYEQYF; CDR3nt: TGCGCCAGCAGCTTGGGCAGCTATTCCTACGAGCAGTACTTC
j_gene: TRBJ2-5; d_gene: TRBD1; abundance: few; v_gene: TRBV4-1; CDR3aa: CASSQGGTGGLQETQYF; CDR3nt: TGCGCCAGCAGCCAAGGTGGGACAGGGGGCTTGCAAGAGACCCAGTACTTC
j_gene: TRBJ2-5; d_gene: NA; abundance: few; v_gene: TRBV20-1; CDR3aa: CSARTPGLQETQYF; CDR3nt: TGCAGTGCTAGAACACCGGGACTCCAAGAGACCCAGTACTTC
j_gene: TRBJ2-1; d_gene: TRBD1; abundance: NA; v_gene: TRBV20-1; CDR3aa: CCASPRVWTGSDNEQFF; CDR3nt: TGCTGTGCTAGTCCCCGGGTTTGGACAGGGAGCGACAATGAGCAGTTCTTC
j_gene: TRBJ2-3; d_gene: NA; abundance: NA; v_gene: TRBV28; CDR3aa: CASSLTLRGARDTQYF; CDR3nt: TGTGCCAGCAGTTTGACGCTGAGGGGGGCGCGAGATACGCAGTATTTT
j_gene: TRBJ2-1; d_gene: NA; abundance: many; v_gene: TRBV5-1; CDR3aa: CASSFRGSYNEQFF; CDR3nt: TGCGCCAGCAGCTTCAGGGGCTCCTACAATGAGCAGTTCTTC
j_gene: TRBJ2-3; d_gene: NA; abundance: NA; v_gene: TRBV9; CDR3aa: CASSGHRDDPSTDTQYF; CDR3nt: TGTGCCAGCAGCGGCCACAGGGACGATCCTAGCACAGATACGCAGTATTTT